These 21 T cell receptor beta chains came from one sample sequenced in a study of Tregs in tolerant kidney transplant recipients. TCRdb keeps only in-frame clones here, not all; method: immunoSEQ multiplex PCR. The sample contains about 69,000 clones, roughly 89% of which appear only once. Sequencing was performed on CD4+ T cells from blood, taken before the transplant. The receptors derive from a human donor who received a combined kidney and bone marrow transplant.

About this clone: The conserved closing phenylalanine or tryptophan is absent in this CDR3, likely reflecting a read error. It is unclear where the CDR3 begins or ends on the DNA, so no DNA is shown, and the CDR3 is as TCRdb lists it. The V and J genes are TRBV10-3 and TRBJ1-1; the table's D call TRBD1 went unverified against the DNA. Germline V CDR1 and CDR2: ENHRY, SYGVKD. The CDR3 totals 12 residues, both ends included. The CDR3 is CAISETGAGIFL.

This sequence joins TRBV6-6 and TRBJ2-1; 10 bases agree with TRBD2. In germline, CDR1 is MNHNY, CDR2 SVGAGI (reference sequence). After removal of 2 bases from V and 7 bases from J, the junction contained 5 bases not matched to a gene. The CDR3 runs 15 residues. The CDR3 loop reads CASSYLSGRANEQFF. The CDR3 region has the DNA TGTGCCAGCAGTTACCTCAGCGGGAGGGCGAATGAGCAGTTCTTC.

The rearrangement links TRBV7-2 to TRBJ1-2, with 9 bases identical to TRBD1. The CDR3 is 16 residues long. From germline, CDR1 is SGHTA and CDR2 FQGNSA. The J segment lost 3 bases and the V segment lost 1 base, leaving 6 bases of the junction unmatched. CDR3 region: CASSLDRTGAYYGYTF. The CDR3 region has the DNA TGTGCCAGCAGCTTAGATAGGACAGGGGCTTACTATGGCTACACCTTC.

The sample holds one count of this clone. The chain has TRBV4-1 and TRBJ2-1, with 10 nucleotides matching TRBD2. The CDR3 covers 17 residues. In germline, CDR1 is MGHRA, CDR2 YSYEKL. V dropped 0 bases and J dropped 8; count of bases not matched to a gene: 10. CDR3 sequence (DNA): TGCGCCAGCAGCCAAGATCCGGGCCTAGCGGGAGCGGATGAGCAGTTCTTC. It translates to CASSQDPGLAGADEQFF.

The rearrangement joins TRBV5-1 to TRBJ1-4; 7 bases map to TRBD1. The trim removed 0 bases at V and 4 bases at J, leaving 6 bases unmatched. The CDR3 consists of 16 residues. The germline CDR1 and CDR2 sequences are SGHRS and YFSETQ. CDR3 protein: CASSLAPQGSNEKLFF. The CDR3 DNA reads TGCGCCAGCAGCTTGGCACCACAGGGGAGTAATGAAAAACTGTTTTTT.

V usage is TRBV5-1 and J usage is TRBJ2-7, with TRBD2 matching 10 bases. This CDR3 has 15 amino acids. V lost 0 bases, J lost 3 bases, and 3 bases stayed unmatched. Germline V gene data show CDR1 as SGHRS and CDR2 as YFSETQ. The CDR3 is CASSLVSGRNYEQYF. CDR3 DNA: TGCGCCAGCAGCTTGGTTAGCGGGAGGAACTACGAGCAGTACTTC.

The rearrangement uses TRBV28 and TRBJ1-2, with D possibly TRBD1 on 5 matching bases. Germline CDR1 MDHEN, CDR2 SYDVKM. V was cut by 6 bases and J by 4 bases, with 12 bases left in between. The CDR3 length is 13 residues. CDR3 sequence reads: CASSSDSLYGYTF. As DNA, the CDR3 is TGTGCCAGCAGCTCCGACAGTCTCTATGGCTACACCTTC.

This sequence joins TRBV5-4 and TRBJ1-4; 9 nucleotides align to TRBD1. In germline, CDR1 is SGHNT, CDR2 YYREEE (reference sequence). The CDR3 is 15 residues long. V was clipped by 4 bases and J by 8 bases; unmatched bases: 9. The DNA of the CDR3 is TGTGCCAGCAGCCGCGGGACAGGGCCGGGAGAAAAACTGTTTTTT. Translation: CASSRGTGPGEKLFF.

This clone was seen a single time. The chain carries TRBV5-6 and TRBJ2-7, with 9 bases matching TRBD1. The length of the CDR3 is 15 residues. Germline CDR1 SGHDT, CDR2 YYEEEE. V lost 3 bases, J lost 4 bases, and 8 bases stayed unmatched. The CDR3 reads CASSSGTGSFYEQYF. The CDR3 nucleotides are TGTGCCAGCAGCTCCGGGACAGGGTCATTTTACGAGCAGTACTTC.

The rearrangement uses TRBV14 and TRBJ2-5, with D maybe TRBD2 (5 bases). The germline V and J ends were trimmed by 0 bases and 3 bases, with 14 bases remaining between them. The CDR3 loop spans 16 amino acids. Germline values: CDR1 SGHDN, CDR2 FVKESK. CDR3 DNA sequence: TGTGCCAGCAGCCAAGACCGAGGGATTTTCGAAGAGACCCAGTACTTC. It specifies CASSQDRGIFEETQYF.

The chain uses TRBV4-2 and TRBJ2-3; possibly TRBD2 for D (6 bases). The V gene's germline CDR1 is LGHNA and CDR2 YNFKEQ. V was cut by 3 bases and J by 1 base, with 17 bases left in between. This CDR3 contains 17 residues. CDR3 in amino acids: CASSHFAEASGTDTQYF. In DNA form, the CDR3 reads TGTGCCAGCAGCCATTTCGCAGAGGCTAGCGGCACAGATACGCAGTATTTT.

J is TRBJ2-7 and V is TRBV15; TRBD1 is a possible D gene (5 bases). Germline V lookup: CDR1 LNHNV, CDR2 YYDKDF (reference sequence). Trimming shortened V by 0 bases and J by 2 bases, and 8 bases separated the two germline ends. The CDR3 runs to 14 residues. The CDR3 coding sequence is TGTGCCACCAGCAGAGATCAGGGTCCCTACGAGCAGTACTTC. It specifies CATSRDQGPYEQYF.

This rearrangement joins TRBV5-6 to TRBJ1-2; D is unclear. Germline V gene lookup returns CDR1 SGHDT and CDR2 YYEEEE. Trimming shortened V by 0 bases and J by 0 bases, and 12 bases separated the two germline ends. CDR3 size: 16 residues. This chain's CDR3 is CASSLEFRGSNYGYTF. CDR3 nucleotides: TGTGCCAGCAGCTTGGAATTCCGGGGTTCTAACTATGGCTACACCTTC. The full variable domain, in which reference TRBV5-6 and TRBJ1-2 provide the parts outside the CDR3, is DAGVTQSPTHLIKTRGQQVTLRCSPKSGHDTVSWYQQALGQGPQFIFQYYEEEERQRGNFPDRFSGHQFPNYSSELNVNALLLGDSALYLCASSLEFRGSNYGYTFGSGTRLTVV.

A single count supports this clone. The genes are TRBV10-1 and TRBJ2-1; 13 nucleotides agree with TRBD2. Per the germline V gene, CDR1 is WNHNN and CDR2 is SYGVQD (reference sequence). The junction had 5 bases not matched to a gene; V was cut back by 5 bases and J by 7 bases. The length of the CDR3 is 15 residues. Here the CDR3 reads CASSPGLAGKNEQFF. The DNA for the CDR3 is TGCGCCAGCAGTCCGGGACTAGCGGGAAAGAATGAGCAGTTCTTC.

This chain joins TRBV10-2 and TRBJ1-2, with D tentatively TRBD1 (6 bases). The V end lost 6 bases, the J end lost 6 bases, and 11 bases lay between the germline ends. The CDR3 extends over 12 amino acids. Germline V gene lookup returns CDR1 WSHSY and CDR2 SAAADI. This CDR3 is CASRTGSHGYTF. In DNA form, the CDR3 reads TGCGCCAGCAGAACAGGGTCCCATGGCTACACCTTC.

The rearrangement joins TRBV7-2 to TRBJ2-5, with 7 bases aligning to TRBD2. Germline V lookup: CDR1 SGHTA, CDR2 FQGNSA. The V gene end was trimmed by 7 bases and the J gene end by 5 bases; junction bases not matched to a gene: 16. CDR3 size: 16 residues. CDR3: CASTFYPLAASETQYF. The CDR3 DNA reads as TGTGCCAGCACCTTCTACCCCCTAGCGGCCTCTGAGACCCAGTACTTC.

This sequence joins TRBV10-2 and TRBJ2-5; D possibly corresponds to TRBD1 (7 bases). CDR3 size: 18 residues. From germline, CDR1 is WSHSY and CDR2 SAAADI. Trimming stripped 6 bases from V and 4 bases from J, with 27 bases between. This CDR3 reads CASRSRQGGSGHGETQYF. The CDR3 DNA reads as TGCGCCAGCAGGTCCCGGCAGGGGGGTAGCGGCCATGGAGAGACCCAGTACTTC.

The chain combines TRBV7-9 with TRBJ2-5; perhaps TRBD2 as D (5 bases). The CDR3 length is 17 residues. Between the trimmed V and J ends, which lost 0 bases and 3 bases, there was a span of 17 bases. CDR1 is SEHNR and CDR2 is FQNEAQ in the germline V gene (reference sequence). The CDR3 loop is CASSLAPRVGREETQYF. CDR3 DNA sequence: TGTGCCAGCAGCTTAGCGCCGAGGGTCGGAAGAGAAGAGACCCAGTACTTC. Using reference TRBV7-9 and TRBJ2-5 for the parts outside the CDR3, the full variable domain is DTGVSQNPRHKITKRGQNVTFRCDPISEHNRLYWYRQTLGQGPEFLTYFQNEAQLEKSRLLSDRFSAERPKGSFSTLEIQRTEQGDSAMYLCASSLAPRVGREETQYFGPGTRLLVL.

The CDR3, as DNA: TGTGCCAGCAGTCCAGCGGTCATCACAGATACGCAGTATTTT. Amino acid sequence: CASSPAVITDTQYF. This chain links TRBV6-6 with TRBJ2-3; maybe TRBD2 (5 bases). The CDR3 consists of 14 residues. The V gene lost 5 bases and the J gene lost 2 bases, with 11 bases spanning the gap. Germline lookup yields CDR1 MNHNY and CDR2 SVGAGI (reference sequence).

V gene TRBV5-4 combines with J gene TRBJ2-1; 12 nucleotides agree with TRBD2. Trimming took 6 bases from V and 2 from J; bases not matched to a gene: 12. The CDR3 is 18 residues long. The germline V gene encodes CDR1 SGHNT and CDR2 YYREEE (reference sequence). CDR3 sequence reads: CASNPTRLAGDAYNEQFF. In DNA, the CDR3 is TGTGCCAGCAACCCCACCCGACTAGCGGGAGACGCCTACAATGAGCAGTTCTTC.

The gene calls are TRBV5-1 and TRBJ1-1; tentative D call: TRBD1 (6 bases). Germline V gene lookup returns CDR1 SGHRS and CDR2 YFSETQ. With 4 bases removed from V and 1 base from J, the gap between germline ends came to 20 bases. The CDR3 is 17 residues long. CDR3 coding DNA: TGCGCCAGCAGCCTGCTGTCCAGGGGACGGGCGAACACTGAAGCTTTCTTT. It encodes CASSLLSRGRANTEAFF.